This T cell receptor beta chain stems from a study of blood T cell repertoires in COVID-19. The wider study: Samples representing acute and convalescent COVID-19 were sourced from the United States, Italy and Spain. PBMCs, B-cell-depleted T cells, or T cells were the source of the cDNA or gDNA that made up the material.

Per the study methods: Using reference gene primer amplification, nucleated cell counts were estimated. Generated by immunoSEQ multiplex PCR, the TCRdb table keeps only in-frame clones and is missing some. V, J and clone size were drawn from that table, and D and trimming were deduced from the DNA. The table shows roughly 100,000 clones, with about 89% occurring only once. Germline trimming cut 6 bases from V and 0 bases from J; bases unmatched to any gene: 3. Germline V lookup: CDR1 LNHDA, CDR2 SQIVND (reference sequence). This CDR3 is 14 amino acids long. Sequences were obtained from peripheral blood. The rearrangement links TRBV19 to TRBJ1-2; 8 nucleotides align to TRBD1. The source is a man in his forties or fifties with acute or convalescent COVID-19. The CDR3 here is CASSRQGSNYGYTF. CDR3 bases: TGTGCCAGTAGCCGACAGGGGTCTAACTATGGCTACACCTTC.